The clone carrying this T cell receptor (beta chain) has just a few counts. The antigen remains undetermined. This sample is drawn from a study of post-analysis software for immune sequencing data. Study-wide context: As for disease course, relapsing-remitting, secondary progressive and progressive-relapsing multiple sclerosis were all included.

Broader study findings: Relative to controls, patients had 4 or 5 TRBV segments at higher frequency, with TRBV5-6, TRBV5-1 and TRBV20-1 among these. Samples sharing a preparation batch grouped tightly together when assessed by F measure.

CDR1 SGHRS and CDR2 YFSETQ come from the germline V gene. CDR3 length: 15 amino acids. Trimming cost V 0 bases and J 3 bases, with 12 bases left between them. The authors incorporated unique molecular identifiers into the TCR beta cDNA libraries. Once roughly 0.85 to 11 million T cells were used, 400,000 to 550,000 cDNA molecules resulted. TCRdb processed the PCR reads anew with MiXCR; each CDR3 protein has one entry. This repertoire shows roughly 170,000 distinct CDR3 sequences, 25% to 35% found once; its top ten account for over 1.2%. This chain links TRBV5-1 with TRBJ1-1; D might be TRBD1 (6 bases). The sequence was collected from a girl aged 5-17 years with multiple sclerosis. The material sequenced was blood. The CDR3 reads CASSLAPGAHTEAFF. CDR3 coding DNA: TGCGCCAGCAGCTTGGCCCCAGGGGCCCACACTGAAGCTTTCTTT.